Following are 27 T cell receptor beta chains from one sample sequenced in a study of cytomegalovirus exposure and HLA in healthy donors. Primers: 60 Vbeta forward and 13 Jbeta reverse. Using immunoSEQ multiplex PCR, the repertoire was profiled, and TCRdb retains in-frame clones only, with some absent. The sample gives under 250,000 clones, approximately 83% of which show up once; around 9.6% is in the top ten. The sample taken for sequencing was PBMCs. The receptors stem from a woman between 50 and 59 years old in good health and CMV-seropositive.

This chain uses TRBV4-1 with TRBJ2-5, with TRBD2 matching 12 bases. V shed 5 bases and J 0 bases; nucleotides not matched to a gene: 10. CDR3 length equals 18 residues. Per germline, CDR1 MGHRA and CDR2 YSYEKL. This CDR3 is CASSARLAGATYQETQYF. The CDR3 DNA reads as TGCGCCAGCAGCGCCCGACTAGCGGGGGCCACATACCAAGAGACCCAGTACTTC.

A few counts support this clone. The V call is TRBV7-2, the J call TRBJ1-5, with 9 bases identical to TRBD1. The germline V gene has CDR1 SGHTA and CDR2 FQGNSA. The CDR3 has 15 residues. V gave up 5 bases and J gave up 4 bases; unmatched junction bases: 6. As DNA, the CDR3 is TGTGCCAGCAGCGGAACAGGGGGCTGGAATCAGCCCCAGCATTTT. Its protein is CASSGTGGWNQPQHF. Full variable domain (outside the CDR3, taken from reference TRBV7-2 and TRBJ1-5): GAGVSQSPSNKVTEKGKDVELRCDPISGHTALYWYRQSLGQGLEFLIYFQGNSAPDKSGLPSDRFSAERTGGSVSTLTIQRTQQEDSAVYLCASSGTGGWNQPQHFGDGTRLSIL.

This CDR3 is CASSQDSRGLSYGYTF. The DNA for the CDR3 is TGTGCCAGCAGCCAAGATAGCAGGGGGCTTAGCTATGGCTACACCTTC. The chain links TRBV4-2 to TRBJ1-2; 8 positions agree with TRBD1. The CDR3 runs to 16 residues. CDR1 and CDR2 from the germline V gene are LGHNA and YNFKEQ. Trimming at V came to 0 bases and at J to 4 bases, leaving 7 bases not matched to a gene.

The V and J genes are TRBV28 and TRBJ2-1, with D uncertain. Germline assignment: CDR1 MDHEN and CDR2 SYDVKM. The CDR3 sequence is 13 residues long. Trimming removed 10 bases at V and 0 bases at J, with 10 bases between. For the CDR3, the DNA is TGTGCCACCATATGGAGCTCCTACAATGAGCAGTTCTTC. The encoded protein is CATIWSSYNEQFF. Full variable domain (rest looked up from reference TRBV28 and TRBJ2-1): DVKVTQSSRYLVKRTGEKVFLECVQDMDHENMFWYRQDPGLGLRLIYFSYDVKMKEKGDIPEGYSVSREKKERFSLILESASTNQTSMYLCATIWSSYNEQFFGPGTRLTVL.

V is TRBV9 and J is TRBJ1-1; D remains ambiguous. Germline V lookup: CDR1 SGDLS, CDR2 YYNGEE. V lost 0 bases to trimming and J lost 3 bases, with 6 bases between them. The CDR3 spans 13 residues. Here the CDR3 DNA reads TGTGCCAGCAGCGTAGCTACTTACACTGAAGCTTTCTTT. Protein: CASSVATYTEAFF. Variable domain in full (rest from reference TRBV9 and TRBJ1-1): DSGVTQTPKHLITATGQRVTLRCSPRSGDLSVYWYQQSLDQGLQFLIQYYNGEERAKGNILERFSAQQFPDLHSELNLSSLELGDSALYFCASSVATYTEAFFGQGTRLTVV.

This chain joins TRBV2 and TRBJ1-1; 8 nucleotides match TRBD1. V lost 7 bases, J lost 3 bases, and 7 bases stayed unmatched. From germline, CDR1 is SNHLY and CDR2 FYNNEI. The CDR3 length is 14 residues. CDR3 sequence (DNA): TGTGCCAGCAATCAGGGGGCGATGGACACTGAAGCTTTCTTT. As protein: CASNQGAMDTEAFF.

The chain links TRBV2 to TRBJ2-2; D may be TRBD2 (6 bases). The CDR3 sequence is 15 residues long. Germline V gene sequence: CDR1 SNHLY, CDR2 FYNNEI. The V end was cut by 6 bases, the J end by 8 bases, with 19 bases between. CDR3 in amino acids: CASSLVGPEGGELFF. In DNA form, the CDR3 reads TGTGCCAGCAGCCTCGTGGGTCCGGAGGGTGGGGAGCTGTTTTTT.

The V and J genes are TRBV18 and TRBJ1-1, with D perhaps TRBD1 (6 bases). The V gene's germline CDR1 is KGHSH and CDR2 LQKENI. V was cut by 6 bases and J by 2 bases, with 16 bases left in between. This CDR3 has 15 amino acids. CDR3 in amino acids: CASSLWTGGNTEAFF. Written as DNA, the CDR3 is TGTGCCAGCTCCCTTTGGACGGGGGGCAACACTGAAGCTTTCTTT. The full variable domain, in which reference TRBV18 and TRBJ1-1 provide the parts outside the CDR3, is NAGVMQNPRHLVRRRGQEARLRCSPMKGHSHVYWYRQLPEEGLKFMVYLQKENIIDESGMPKERFSAEFPKEGPSILRIQQVVRGDSAAYFCASSLWTGGNTEAFFGQGTRLTVV.

The chain uses TRBV27 and TRBJ2-1; no clear D gene. Germline values: CDR1 MNHEY, CDR2 SMNVEV (reference sequence). The V and J ends lost 2 bases and 6 bases respectively, with 5 bases between them. This CDR3 comprises 12 residues. The CDR3 DNA reads as TGTGCCAGCAGTTTAGAGCGCAATGAGCAGTTCTTC. It codes for CASSLERNEQFF.

The chain recombines TRBV7-9 with TRBJ2-6, with D uncertain. The germline CDR1 and CDR2 sequences are SEHNR and FQNEAQ (reference sequence). V lost 6 bases and J lost 0, with 12 bases in between. This CDR3 comprises 16 residues. The CDR3 protein is CASRLEASSGANVLTF. As DNA, the CDR3 is TGTGCCAGCAGACTTGAGGCAAGCTCTGGGGCCAACGTCCTGACTTTC.

The chain has TRBV27 and TRBJ1-1; the match to TRBD1 covers 7 bases. The CDR3 sequence is 15 residues long. The germline V gene encodes CDR1 MNHEY and CDR2 SMNVEV (reference sequence). The V and J ends lost 6 bases and 2 bases, in that order; junction bases with no gene match: 9. CDR3 loop: CASSRNRGLNTEAFF. In DNA form, the CDR3 reads TGTGCCAGCAGCCGTAACAGGGGCCTAAACACTGAAGCTTTCTTT.

The chain links TRBV7-8 to TRBJ2-7, with D hard to call. Between the trimmed V and J ends, which lost 4 bases and 4 bases, there was a span of 17 bases. This CDR3 is built from 15 residues. Germline V gene data show CDR1 as SGHVS and CDR2 as FQNEAQ. This CDR3 is CASSSITTALYEQYF. The CDR3 bases are TGTGCCAGCAGCTCAATCACCACAGCCTTATACGAGCAGTACTTC.

This chain joins TRBV29-1 and TRBJ1-4; D is perhaps TRBD1 (5 bases). V gave up 4 bases and J gave up 3 bases, with 12 bases separating them. Germline CDR1 is SQVTM and CDR2 is ANQGSEA. This CDR3 spans 14 amino acids. The CDR3 region is CSVAGAGANEKLFF. As DNA, the CDR3 is TGCAGCGTTGCTGGGGCGGGAGCTAATGAAAAACTGTTTTTT.

This clone has more than one count but fewer than ten. The genes are TRBV7-9 and TRBJ2-3; 11 bases agree with TRBD2. The J segment lost 6 bases and the V segment lost 6 bases, leaving 2 bases of the junction unmatched. The CDR3 covers 13 residues. Germline V gene sequence: CDR1 SEHNR, CDR2 FQNEAQ (reference sequence). The CDR3, as DNA: TGTGCCAGCAGGAGACTAGCGGGGGATACGCAGTATTTT. Its protein is CASRRLAGDTQYF.

The chain combines TRBV5-1 with TRBJ1-2, with 9 bases lining up with TRBD1. V was clipped by 0 bases and J by 1 base; unmatched bases: 7. CDR1 and CDR2 from the germline V gene are SGHRS and YFSETQ. This CDR3 has 17 amino acids. For the CDR3, the DNA is TGCGCCAGCAGCTTGGAGGGGACAGGGAGAGGTAACTATGGCTACACCTTC. This encodes CASSLEGTGRGNYGYTF.

The sample holds a few counts of this clone. The rearrangement joins TRBV7-7 to TRBJ2-5; 8 nucleotides agree with TRBD2. Germline lookup yields CDR1 SSHAT and CDR2 FNYEAQ (reference sequence). The CDR3 runs 15 residues. V was clipped by 4 bases and J by 2 bases; unmatched bases: 6. In nucleotides, the CDR3 is TGTGCCAGCAGCTCCGGGGGGGGAGGGCAAGAGACCCAGTACTTC. Translation: CASSSGGGGQETQYF.

The chain links TRBV19 to TRBJ2-5; no firm D call. Germline assignment: CDR1 LNHDA and CDR2 SQIVND (reference sequence). This CDR3 spans 17 amino acids. V was shortened by 5 bases and J by 1 base, with 20 bases between the two germline ends. The CDR3 protein is CASSWFRQRQSQETQYF. CDR3 nucleotide sequence: TGTGCCAGTAGTTGGTTTCGGCAGAGACAATCCCAAGAGACCCAGTACTTC.

This chain uses TRBV30 with TRBJ1-1; 9 nucleotides line up with TRBD1. The CDR3 totals 13 residues. Germline-derived CDR1 and CDR2 are GTSNPN and SVGIG (reference sequence). The V gene end was trimmed by 1 base and the J gene end by 4 bases; junction bases not matched to a gene: 1. This chain's CDR3 is CAWSGQGGTEAFF. The CDR3 DNA is TGTGCCTGGAGTGGACAGGGGGGCACTGAAGCTTTCTTT.

The chain links TRBV6-6 to TRBJ2-7, with D hard to call. The CDR3 sequence is 11 residues long. V lost 7 bases and J 3 bases, leaving 7 bases between the germline ends. CDR1 is MNHNY and CDR2 is SVGAGI in the germline V gene (reference sequence). The CDR3 sequence is CASTFLYEQYF. As DNA, the CDR3 is TGTGCCAGCACCTTCCTCTACGAGCAGTACTTC.

The chain employs TRBV6-1 and TRBJ1-2; possible D gene TRBD1, 6 bases. There are 13 residues in the CDR3. Germline V gives CDR1 MNHNS, CDR2 SASEGT. Trimming shortened V by 8 bases and J by 5 bases, and 15 bases separated the two germline ends. CDR3 sequence reads: CASLSGGGYGYTF. The CDR3 nucleotides are TGTGCCAGCCTCTCGGGGGGCGGGTATGGCTACACCTTC.

The rearrangement uses TRBV19 and TRBJ1-1; a possible D gene is TRBD1 (5 bases). V lost 11 bases and J lost 0, with 16 bases in between. The CDR3 has 14 residues. CDR1 is LNHDA and CDR2 is SQIVND in the germline V gene (reference sequence). The CDR3 protein is CASWAGRVNTEAFF. The CDR3 nucleotides read TGTGCCTCCTGGGCGGGACGGGTGAACACTGAAGCTTTCTTT. Full variable domain (missing parts from reference TRBV19 and TRBJ1-1): DGGITQSPKYLFRKEGQNVTLSCEQNLNHDAMYWYRQDPGQGLRLIYYSQIVNDFQKGDIAEGYSVSREKKESFPLTVTSAQKNPTAFYLCASWAGRVNTEAFFGQGTRLTVV.

CDR3 residues: CASSLVRSSAEAFF. The CDR3 DNA sequence: TGTGCCAGCAGCTTAGTCCGGTCCTCCGCTGAAGCTTTCTTT. This chain connects TRBV7-2 to TRBJ1-1; the D is unclear. CDR3 length: 14 residues. The germline V and J ends were trimmed by 1 base and 6 bases, with 12 bases remaining between them. Per germline, CDR1 SGHTA and CDR2 FQGNSA.

The chain links TRBV2 to TRBJ1-2, with 9 bases matching TRBD1. The V and J ends lost 4 bases and 7 bases, in that order; junction bases with no gene match: 13. Looked up from germline, CDR1 is SNHLY and CDR2 is FYNNEI. This CDR3 has 16 amino acids. The CDR3 spells CASSVIQGAPGGGYTF. In DNA form, the CDR3 reads TGTGCCAGCAGTGTTATACAGGGGGCTCCGGGGGGTGGCTACACCTTC.

The chain joins TRBV6-5 to TRBJ2-3; D not certain. The CDR3 sequence is 13 residues long. V lost 2 bases and J lost 4, with 7 bases in between. The V gene's germline CDR1 is MNHEY and CDR2 SVGAGI. CDR3 DNA sequence: TGTGCCAGCAGTTACCGAGGTCCAGATACGCAGTATTTT. Its translation: CASSYRGPDTQYF.

The chain uses TRBV7-9 and TRBJ2-5, with D unresolved. The CDR3 length is 12 residues. Deletions cut 5 bases from V and 5 bases from J, with 9 bases between. Germline CDR1 SEHNR, CDR2 FQNEAQ (reference sequence). Here the CDR3 reads CASSPGRETQYF. CDR3 DNA: TGTGCCAGCAGCCCAGGCCGGGAGACCCAGTACTTC.

The chain links TRBV6-1 to TRBJ1-5; no clear D gene. CDR3 length: 15 residues. Trimming took off 6 bases at V and 1 base at J, with 13 bases between the two ends. Germline V gene sequence: CDR1 MNHNS, CDR2 SASEGT. The CDR3 nucleotides read TGTGCCAGCAGGCAATACGGGGTCAGCAATCAGCCCCAGCATTTT. It yields the protein CASRQYGVSNQPQHF.

The V and J genes are TRBV5-1 and TRBJ2-3; 11 bases map to TRBD2. The trim removed 5 bases at V and 4 bases at J, leaving 6 bases unmatched. CDR3 length: 15 amino acids. Germline V gene lookup returns CDR1 SGHRS and CDR2 YFSETQ. CDR3 sequence (DNA): TGCGCCAGCAGGGTAGCGGGGGGGCCCTCAGATACGCAGTATTTT. This gives the protein CASRVAGGPSDTQYF.